This TCR beta chain was captured by sequencing in a study of CD8+CD57+ T cells in acquired aplastic anemia. Study-wide background: The study obtained an average of approximately 2.9 ug of DNA from sorted CD4+ and CD8+ cells.

Remarks on this clonotype: Its cognate antigen is unknown.

Trimming cost V 6 bases and J 5 bases; bases outside gene matches: 7. The CDR3 spans 13 residues. Germline CDR1 and CDR2: DFQATT and SNEGSKA (reference sequence). Profiling that covered TCR beta VDJ and CDR3 relied on genomic DNA as its template. MiXCR was run by TCRdb on the reads, yielding one entry per CDR3 protein. The sample records roughly 200,000 distinct CDR3 sequences, roughly 63% being singletons. Patients chosen for sequencing had CD8+CD57+ cells that had expanded, as shown by flow cytometry. General study results and limits: It was found that about 31 CD8+ CDR3 sequences were shared between patients and controls.

The specimen sequenced was sorted CD4+, CD8+, or CD8+CD57+ T cells (not recorded which) from PBMCs. The TCR sequence derives from a human donor with aplastic anemia. The chain is built from TRBV20-1 and TRBJ1-1; TRBD1 matches 9 bases. CDR3 region: CSASTGGATEAFF. The CDR3 bases are TGCAGTGCGAGCACAGGGGGCGCGACTGAAGCTTTCTTT.